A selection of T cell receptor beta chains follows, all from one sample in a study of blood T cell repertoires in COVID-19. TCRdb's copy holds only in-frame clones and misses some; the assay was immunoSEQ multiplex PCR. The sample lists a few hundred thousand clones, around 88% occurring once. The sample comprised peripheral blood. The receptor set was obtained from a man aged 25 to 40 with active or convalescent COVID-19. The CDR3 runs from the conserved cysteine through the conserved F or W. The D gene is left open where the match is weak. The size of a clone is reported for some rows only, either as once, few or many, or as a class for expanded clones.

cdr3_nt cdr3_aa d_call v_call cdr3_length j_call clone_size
TGTGCCAGTAGTATCCGGTCCCGGGACAGGGGAGAAGCTTTCTTT CASSIRSRDRGEAFF TRBD1 TRBV19 15 TRBJ1-1 once
TGTGCCAGTAGTATATTCCAGCGAGAGGTCGAGCAGTACTTC CASSIFQREVEQYF . TRBV19 14 TRBJ2-7 .
TGTGCCAGCAGTTACTTAGGGAGAACTGAAGCTTTCTTT CASSYLGRTEAFF . TRBV6-2/TRBV6-3 13 TRBJ1-1 .
TGTGCCAGTAAGCGGGGCAAATACAATGAGCAGTTCTTC CASKRGKYNEQFF TRBD2 TRBV6-4 13 TRBJ2-1 .
TGTGCCAGCAGCTTGGACAGGGAGGTTTACACCTTC CASSLDREVYTF TRBD1 TRBV7-3 12 TRBJ1-2 .
TGTGCCAGCAGCCCCCAACAGCGGGGGGGCGTAGATACGCAGTATTTT CASSPQQRGGVDTQYF TRBD2 TRBV7-2 16 TRBJ2-3 .
TGTGCCAGCAGCGGGAGACAGGCCGCCGGGGAGCTGTTTTTT CASSGRQAAGELFF . TRBV5-6 14 TRBJ2-2 .
TGCGCCAGCAGCTTGGACGGTCGGGGTCATTACAATGAGCAGTTCTTC CASSLDGRGHYNEQFF . TRBV5-1 16 TRBJ2-1 .
TGTGCCAGCGCCGGGACTAGCCGACAAGAGACCCAGTACTTC CASAGTSRQETQYF TRBD2 TRBV9 14 TRBJ2-5 .
TGTGCCAGCACCCGGGACAGGGATAATGAAAAACTGTTTTTT CASTRDRDNEKLFF TRBD1 TRBV2 14 TRBJ1-4 many
TGTGCCAGCAGGACCGACAGAAATGAAAAACTGTTTTTT CASRTDRNEKLFF . TRBV2 13 TRBJ1-4 once
TGTGCCAGCAGCCAAGATACAGACATCTCCTACGCTAACTATGGCTACACCTTC CASSQDTDISYANYGYTF . TRBV14 18 TRBJ1-2 .
TGTGCCAGCAGTGACATGACAGGGGGCGAGCAGTACTTC CASSDMTGGEQYF TRBD1 TRBV2 13 TRBJ2-7 .
TGTGCCAGCGGACAGGTGGGCCCTGAAGCTTTCTTT CASGQVGPEAFF TRBD1 TRBV19 12 TRBJ1-1 once
TGCGCCACCACACAAACGACAGGGGGGAACACCGGGGAGCTGTTTTTT CATTQTTGGNTGELFF TRBD1 TRBV5-1 16 TRBJ2-2 few
TGCAGCGTTGATGGGGGGATGGAGGGCTACACCTTC CSVDGGMEGYTF . TRBV29-1 12 TRBJ1-2 .
TGTGCCAGCAGCTTAGTAGCTCGGCTAGCGGGGAACAATGAGCAGTTCTTC CASSLVARLAGNNEQFF TRBD2 TRBV7-8 17 TRBJ2-1 .
TGTGCCAGCAGCTTGACTACGTGGACTGAAGCTTTCTTT CASSLTTWTEAFF . TRBV5-6 13 TRBJ1-1 .
TGTGCCAGCAGTGAAGCGGGAGGCCCCGAGCAGTACTTC CASSEAGGPEQYF . TRBV6-1 13 TRBJ2-7 .
TGCGCCAGCAGCTTGGCCCCCGTCGGGACAGGTCGTGAAAAACTGTTTTTT CASSLAPVGTGREKLFF TRBD1 TRBV5-1 17 TRBJ1-4 .
TGTGCCAGCAGTGGGGTAGGGGACAGCCTCGAGCAGTACTTC CASSGVGDSLEQYF TRBD1 TRBV2 14 TRBJ2-7 .
TGTGCCAGCAGCCAGTTCGTTCCCGCGACAACGAACACCGGGGAGCTGTTTTTT CASSQFVPATTNTGELFF . TRBV3-1/TRBV3-2 18 TRBJ2-2 .
TGTGCCAGCAGGGACAGGTTCTATGGCTACACCTTC CASRDRFYGYTF TRBD1 TRBV5-4 12 TRBJ1-2 .
TGTGCCAGCAGTTACGGGACAGGGGACTATGGCTACACCTTC CASSYGTGDYGYTF TRBD1 TRBV6-5 14 TRBJ1-2 .
TGCGCCAGCAGCCCGGGACTAGCGGCTAACACAGATACGCAGTATTTT CASSPGLAANTDTQYF TRBD2 TRBV4-1 16 TRBJ2-3 .
TGTGCCAGCAGCTTAGAATCGGGGAATGAGCAGTTCTTC CASSLESGNEQFF . TRBV7-8 13 TRBJ2-1 .
TGTGCCAGCAGTTCACCGGACAGGGCGGGCGGCTACACCTTC CASSSPDRAGGYTF TRBD1 TRBV6-6 14 TRBJ1-2 few
TGTGCCAGCAGCAGTTTACAGGGGCCTCTCGGGAGTGAGCAGTTCTTC CASSSLQGPLGSEQFF . TRBV7-9 16 TRBJ2-1 .
TGCGCCAGCAGCTTCCCTGCGCTGACAGGTCAGAGCAATCAGCCCCAGCATTTT CASSFPALTGQSNQPQHF . TRBV5-1 18 TRBJ1-5 once
TGTGCCACCAGCAGAGTTAGTGACAATCAGCCCCAGCATTTT CATSRVSDNQPQHF . TRBV15 14 TRBJ1-5 once
TGTGCCAGCAGTTACTCCGCGACAGGGACAGATGAAAAACTGTTTTTT CASSYSATGTDEKLFF TRBD1 TRBV6-6 16 TRBJ1-4 once
TGCAGCGCCCAAAGGACAGACGAGCAGTACTTC CSAQRTDEQYF . TRBV20-1 11 TRBJ2-7 .
TGTGCCAGCAGCCGCAGCGGGAATGCCGGCAATGAGCAGTTCTTC CASSRSGNAGNEQFF TRBD2 TRBV11-2 15 TRBJ2-1 .
TGTGCCAGCAGCTTCAGCGGGGGGAACGCCGGGGAGCTGTTTTTT CASSFSGGNAGELFF TRBD2 TRBV7-9 15 TRBJ2-2 .
TGCAGTGCTAGTTTTGGCGGGGCTGGGTTCAACTATGGCTACACCTTC CSASFGGAGFNYGYTF . TRBV20-1 16 TRBJ1-2 .
TGTGCCTCCGGGGCCCTACTAGCAGTCGGGGAGCTGTTTTTT CASGALLAVGELFF . TRBV30 14 TRBJ2-2 .
TGTGCCAGCAGTGACTTAAACAGGGTCGCTGAAGCTTTCTTT CASSDLNRVAEAFF . TRBV2 14 TRBJ1-1 .
TGCGCCAGCAGCCTAACAGGGGGTGAGAATGGCTACACCTTC CASSLTGGENGYTF TRBD1 TRBV5-1 14 TRBJ1-2 .
TGTGCCAGCAGCAAAGCAGACGAAGGGGCAAACTATGGCTACACCTTC CASSKADEGANYGYTF . TRBV21-1 16 TRBJ1-2 .
TGTGCCAGCAGCCCTACAGGGATGGGCTACAATGAGCAGTTCTTC CASSPTGMGYNEQFF . TRBV7-6 15 TRBJ2-1 .
TGCAGCGCGACTCCGAACACTGAAGCTTTCTTT CSATPNTEAFF . TRBV29-1 11 TRBJ1-1 .
TGTGCCACCAGTGATTTGCGGACTAGCGGGGAATACACAGATACGCAGTATTTT CATSDLRTSGEYTDTQYF TRBD2 TRBV24-1 18 TRBJ2-3 once
TGTGCCAGCAGCAAAACCCATGGGCGGGGCGGCACAGATACGCAGTATTTT CASSKTHGRGGTDTQYF . TRBV6-2/TRBV6-3 17 TRBJ2-3 once